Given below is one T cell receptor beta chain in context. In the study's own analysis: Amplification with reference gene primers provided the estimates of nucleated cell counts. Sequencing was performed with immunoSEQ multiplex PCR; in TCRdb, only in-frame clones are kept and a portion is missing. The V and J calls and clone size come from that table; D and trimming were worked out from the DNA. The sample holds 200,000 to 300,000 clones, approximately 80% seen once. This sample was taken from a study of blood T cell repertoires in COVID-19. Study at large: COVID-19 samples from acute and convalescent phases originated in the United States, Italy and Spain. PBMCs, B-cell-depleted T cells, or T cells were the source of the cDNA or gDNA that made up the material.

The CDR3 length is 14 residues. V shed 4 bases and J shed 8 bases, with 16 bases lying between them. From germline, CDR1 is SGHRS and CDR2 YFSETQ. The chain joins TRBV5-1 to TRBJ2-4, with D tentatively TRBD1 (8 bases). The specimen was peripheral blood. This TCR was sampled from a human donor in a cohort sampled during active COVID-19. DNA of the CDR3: TGCGCCAGCAGCGCCTCAACAGGGGGGGACATTCAGTACTTC. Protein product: CASSASTGGDIQYF.